The 3 T cell receptor beta chains below were found in one sample sequenced in a study of OX40 agonist ivuxolimab in advanced cancers. The repertoire was sequenced with immunoSEQ multiplex PCR; TCRdb's copy has only in-frame clones and lacks some. The repertoire holds tens of thousands of clones, with roughly 77% as singletons. The input for sequencing was CD4+ or CD8+ T cells sorted from blood, taken in a trial of the OX40 agonist ivuxolimab. Receptor source: an adult with an advanced solid tumor such as melanoma, head and neck, liver or kidney cancer.

The chain employs TRBV11-3 and TRBJ1-1; D gene unclear. This CDR3 is built from 13 residues. Germline V gene sequence: CDR1 SGHNT, CDR2 YENEEA. Trimming removed 3 bases at V and 0 bases at J, with 5 bases between. DNA of the CDR3: TGTGCCAGCAGCTTCACATTGAACACTGAAGCTTTCTTT. This encodes CASSFTLNTEAFF. Full variable domain (remainder filled in from reference TRBV11-3 and TRBJ1-1): EAGVVQSPRYKIIEKKQPVAFWCNPISGHNTLYWYLQNLGQGPELLIRYENEEAVDDSQLPKDRFSAERLKGVDSTLKIQPAELGDSAVYLCASSFTLNTEAFFGQGTRLTVV.

V usage is TRBV19 and J usage is TRBJ2-7; 7 bases fit TRBD1. Germline V gene sequence: CDR1 LNHDA, CDR2 SQIVND (reference sequence). V lost 6 bases to trimming and J lost 4 bases; unmatched junction nucleotides: 12. The CDR3 is 15 amino acids. The CDR3 spells CASRGVRDSAYEQYF. Written as DNA, the CDR3 is TGTGCCAGTAGAGGGGTGAGGGACAGTGCGTACGAGCAGTACTTC.

The genes are TRBV5-1 and TRBJ2-7; 10 bases map to TRBD1. V dropped 5 bases and J dropped 4; count of bases not matched to a gene: 6. CDR1 and CDR2 from the germline V gene are SGHRS and YFSETQ. The CDR3 loop spans 14 amino acids. CDR3 in amino acids: CASSSTGGWYEQYF. CDR3 bases: TGCGCCAGCAGTTCGACAGGGGGCTGGTACGAGCAGTACTTC.